Presented here are 30 T cell receptor beta chains from one specimen sequenced in a study of blood T cell repertoires in COVID-19. The assay was immunoSEQ multiplex PCR, and TCRdb's table has in-frame clones only and misses some. Of about 150,000 clones listed, about 85% were seen once; the top ten hold 0.6% to 0.65%. Sequencing used peripheral blood. The receptors here all came from a man aged 60 to 69 with COVID-19, enrolled during active disease.

The chain has TRBV10-3 and TRBJ1-1; TRBD1 matches at 9 bases. This CDR3 has 12 amino acids. J gave up 10 bases and V 6 bases, and 6 bases lay outside the gene matches. Germline V lookup: CDR1 ENHRY, CDR2 SYGVKD. The CDR3: CAIRGTGQRAFF. The CDR3 nucleotides are TGTGCCATCAGGGGGACAGGGCAGAGAGCTTTCTTT.

V gene TRBV7-9 combines with J gene TRBJ2-7; the D gene is possibly TRBD2 (6 bases). From germline, CDR1 is SEHNR and CDR2 FQNEAQ (reference sequence). V was shortened by 4 bases and J by 9 bases, with 19 bases between the two germline ends. The CDR3 is 14 amino acids. The CDR3 loop reads CASSSGGTIMVQYF. CDR3 nucleotide sequence: TGTGCCAGCAGCTCTGGGGGGACGATTATGGTGCAGTACTTC.

The CDR3 loop reads CASSPLGGGGDNSPLHF. CDR3 bases: TGTGCCAGCTCACCGCTGGGGGGAGGGGGTGATAATTCACCCCTCCACTTT. V usage is TRBV18 and J usage is TRBJ1-6; TRBD1 is a possible D gene (6 bases). The CDR3 has 17 residues. Trimming cost V 3 bases and J 5 bases, with 17 bases left between them. Germline V gives CDR1 KGHSH, CDR2 LQKENI.

The rearrangement uses TRBV29-1 and TRBJ1-1; 7 bases match TRBD1. Germline V gene data show CDR1 as SQVTM and CDR2 as ANQGSEA. After removal of 7 bases from V and 2 bases from J, the junction contained 7 bases not matched to a gene. The CDR3 loop spans 13 amino acids. This chain's CDR3 is CSASGTANTEAFF. CDR3 bases: TGCAGCGCTTCCGGGACAGCTAACACTGAAGCTTTCTTT.

The chain links TRBV5-1 to TRBJ1-2, with TRBD1 matching over 7 bases. V trimming: 4 bases; J trimming: 4 bases; junction bases outside the gene matches: 7. The CDR3 totals 14 residues. In germline, CDR1 is SGHRS, CDR2 YFSETQ. CDR3 DNA: TGCGCCAGCAGCGCACAGGGGAGTGGCTATGGCTACACCTTC. Translation: CASSAQGSGYGYTF.

This chain connects TRBV24-1 to TRBJ1-2; D is unclear. The ends were cut back, 7 bases at V and 1 base at J, with 9 bases in the middle. Germline CDR1 is KGHDR and CDR2 is SFDVKD. The CDR3 loop spans 13 amino acids. This CDR3 reads CATSVGGNYGYTF. The CDR3 DNA reads as TGTGCCACCAGCGTAGGAGGTAACTATGGCTACACCTTC.

The J gene is TRBJ2-5, the V gene TRBV6-6; a weak D match, TRBD2 (6 bases). The CDR3 runs to 14 residues. V lost 0 bases to trimming and J lost 2 bases, with 7 bases between them. Germline CDR1 is MNHNY and CDR2 is SVGAGI (reference sequence). CDR3 loop: CASSYSGGQETQYF. In DNA, the CDR3 is TGTGCCAGCAGTTACTCTGGGGGGCAAGAGACCCAGTACTTC.

The chain couples TRBV19 to TRBJ1-2, with D perhaps matching TRBD1 (6 bases). The CDR3 length is 13 residues. Between the trimmed V and J ends, which lost 4 bases and 7 bases, there was a span of 13 bases. Germline CDR1 LNHDA, CDR2 SQIVND (reference sequence). CDR3 in amino acids: CASSNPGEGGYTF. The CDR3 nucleotides are TGTGCCAGTAGTAACCCAGGGGAGGGTGGCTACACCTTC.

The chain employs TRBV4-3 and TRBJ2-2; possibly TRBD1 for D (7 bases). With 4 bases removed from V and 4 bases from J, the gap between germline ends came to 16 bases. CDR1 and CDR2 from the germline V gene are LGHNA and YSLEER. The CDR3 is 16 amino acids. CDR3 in amino acids: CASSPLGTAGTGELFF. For the CDR3, the DNA is TGCGCCAGCAGCCCCTTGGGGACAGCGGGCACCGGGGAGCTGTTTTTT.

The rearrangement links TRBV7-9 to TRBJ1-1; a weak D match, TRBD1 (6 bases). The CDR3 is 14 residues long. The V and J ends lost 1 base and 6 bases respectively, with 12 bases between them. The germline gives CDR1 SEHNR, CDR2 FQNEAQ (reference sequence). This chain's CDR3 is CASSLVRQEPEAFF. The CDR3 region has the DNA TGTGCCAGCAGCTTAGTAAGACAGGAGCCTGAAGCTTTCTTT.

The V gene is TRBV11-2, the J gene TRBJ2-5; D not resolved. V lost 5 bases, J lost 5 bases, and 12 bases lay in between. Germline loops: CDR1 SGHAT, CDR2 FQNNGV. CDR3 size: 13 residues. The CDR3 reads CASSRAFLETQYF. CDR3 DNA: TGTGCCAGCAGCCGCGCTTTTTTGGAGACCCAGTACTTC.

V and J are TRBV4-1 and TRBJ1-3; the match to TRBD1 covers 8 bases. Germline CDR1 and CDR2: MGHRA and YSYEKL. This CDR3 region has 17 residues. The J segment lost 5 bases and the V segment lost 0 bases, leaving 9 bases of the junction unmatched. This chain's CDR3 is CASSQDMWQGARNTIYF. The CDR3 DNA reads as TGCGCCAGCAGCCAAGATATGTGGCAGGGGGCTAGAAACACCATATATTTT.

The rearrangement joins TRBV24-1 to TRBJ2-4; 12 bases match TRBD2. Germline V gene sequence: CDR1 KGHDR, CDR2 SFDVKD. This CDR3 is 20 amino acids long. With 5 bases clipped from V and 0 bases from J, the junction kept 13 bases outside the gene matches. The CDR3 DNA sequence: TGTGCCACCAGTGGATTGACTAGCGGGGGTGAGGGTCTAGCCAAAAACATTCAGTACTTC. Its translation: CATSGLTSGGEGLAKNIQYF.

The gene calls are TRBV15 and TRBJ1-5, with a possible D match to TRBD1 (6 bases). From germline, CDR1 is LNHNV and CDR2 YYDKDF (reference sequence). With 2 bases removed from V and 5 bases from J, the gap between germline ends came to 16 bases. The CDR3 is made up of 16 amino acids. The CDR3 bases are TGTGCCACCAGCAGAAGAGGGGGGGCGCGGGATCAGCCCCAGCATTTT. Translating gives CATSRRGGARDQPQHF. The full variable domain, with the rest looked up from reference TRBV15 and TRBJ1-5, is DAMVIQNPRYQVTQFGKPVTLSCSQTLNHNVMYWYQQKSSQAPKLLFHYYDKDFNNEADTPDNFQSRRPNTSFCFLDIRSPGLGDTAMYLCATSRRGGARDQPQHFGDGTRLSIL.

This clone has just a few counts. The rearrangement uses TRBV3-1 (or the pseudogene TRBV3-2) and TRBJ1-1, with TRBD1 matching over 8 bases. The germline V gene encodes CDR1 LGHDT and CDR2 YNNKEL (reference sequence). CDR3 length: 14 amino acids. J was trimmed by 5 bases and V by 5 bases; bases with no gene match: 7. In nucleotides, the CDR3 is TGTGCCAGCAGCTACTCTCAGGGGGCGACTGAAGCTTTCTTT. Translated: CASSYSQGATEAFF.

The genes are TRBV7-2 and TRBJ1-3, with TRBD1 matching 9 bases. Trimming cost V 3 bases and J 4 bases; bases outside gene matches: 1. The CDR3 extends over 14 amino acids. Germline CDR1 and CDR2: SGHTA and FQGNSA. The DNA of the CDR3 is TGTGCCAGCAGCTTCGGACAGGGGGGAAACACCATATATTTT. Its protein product is CASSFGQGGNTIYF.

The chain links TRBV27 to TRBJ1-6, with 8 bases fitting TRBD1. CDR1 is MNHEY, CDR2 SMNVEV, per germline (reference sequence). CDR3 size: 14 residues. Germline trimming cut 6 bases from V and 10 bases from J; bases unmatched to any gene: 8. Written as DNA, the CDR3 is TGTGCCAGCAGGTCGGGACAGGTGGTCTCACCCCTCCACTTT. Encoded protein: CASRSGQVVSPLHF.

The rearrangement joins TRBV7-6 to TRBJ1-1, with TRBD1 matching over 7 bases. CDR1 and CDR2 (germline): SGHVS, FNYEAQ. This CDR3 has 16 amino acids. Germline trimming cut 3 bases from V and 3 bases from J; bases unmatched to any gene: 10. CDR3 bases: TGTGCCAGCAGCTTGACTTACAGGGGTCCCTACACTGAAGCTTTCTTT. This sequence encodes CASSLTYRGPYTEAFF.

This chain links TRBV5-8 with TRBJ1-5, with D perhaps matching TRBD1 (6 bases). V was pared by 1 base and J by 4 bases, with 21 bases between. Per the germline V gene, CDR1 is SGHTS and CDR2 is YDEGEE. CDR3 size: 18 residues. CDR3 sequence reads: CASSLYDWEGGYNQPQHF. CDR3 sequence (DNA): TGTGCCAGCAGCTTGTATGATTGGGAGGGGGGGTATAATCAGCCCCAGCATTTT.

The chain carries TRBV11-2 and TRBJ1-4; D is possibly TRBD1 (6 bases). This CDR3 region has 16 residues. Trimming removed 0 bases at V and 11 bases at J, with 19 bases between. The V gene's germline CDR1 is SGHAT and CDR2 FQNNGV. Here the CDR3 reads CASSLDKQGQPQKLFF. The CDR3 DNA reads TGTGCCAGCAGCTTAGATAAGCAGGGGCAACCCCAGAAACTGTTTTTT.

In this sample, this clone turned up once. The chain joins TRBV3-1 (or the pseudogene TRBV3-2) to TRBJ1-2; tentatively, D is TRBD1 (5 bases). V was clipped by 5 bases and J by 4 bases, with 14 bases between them. This CDR3 comprises 14 residues. In germline, CDR1 is LGHDT, CDR2 YNNKEL (reference sequence). The CDR3 loop reads CASSSPRVRYGYTF. The CDR3 coding sequence is TGTGCCAGCAGCTCACCCAGGGTGCGCTATGGCTACACCTTC.

The chain employs TRBV12-3 or TRBV12-4 and TRBJ1-2; D not certain. Between the trimmed V and J ends, which lost 9 bases and 3 bases, there was a span of 11 bases. The CDR3 is 12 amino acids. The CDR3 sequence is CASQRTHYGYTF. The CDR3 bases are TGTGCCAGTCAACGTACACACTATGGCTACACCTTC.

The gene calls are TRBV19 and TRBJ2-5; TRBD2 matches at 7 bases. With V trimmed by 4 bases and J by 4 bases, 6 bases remained unmatched. Per the germline V gene, CDR1 is LNHDA and CDR2 is SQIVND (reference sequence). This CDR3 contains 14 residues. CDR3: CASSRTSFGETQYF. CDR3 DNA sequence: TGTGCCAGTAGTAGGACTAGTTTCGGAGAGACCCAGTACTTC.

The chain couples TRBV19 to TRBJ2-7; TRBD1 might be the D (5 bases). Trimming removed 4 bases from V and 3 bases from J, with 16 bases in between. Germline lookup yields CDR1 LNHDA and CDR2 SQIVND (reference sequence). The CDR3 has 15 amino acids. The CDR3 DNA reads as TGTGCCAGTAGTAAGGTTCAGGGAAGGTACTACGAGCAGTACTTC. Its translation: CASSKVQGRYYEQYF.

This chain's CDR3 is CASSPPSRNTIYF. The CDR3 nucleotides are TGTGCCAGCTCACCACCGAGCAGAAACACCATATATTTT. This sequence joins TRBV18 and TRBJ1-3; no definite D call. Trimming left V 0 bases short and J 5 bases short, with 5 bases between. The germline V gene has CDR1 KGHSH and CDR2 LQKENI. This CDR3 region has 13 residues.

Of note for this clone: A junction end diverges from the germline sequence, so it may reflect a read error. This sequence joins TRBV5-4 and TRBJ2-5, with a possible D match to TRBD1 (6 bases). The CDR3 has 13 amino acids. CDR1 and CDR2 (germline): SGHNT, YYREEE (reference sequence). CDR3 loop: CASSRQDQEAQYF. The DNA for the CDR3 is TGTGCCAGCAGCCGACAGGACCAAGAGGCCCAGTACTTC.

The chain combines TRBV20-1 with TRBJ1-2; the match to TRBD1 covers 9 bases. CDR3 length equals 14 residues. V shed 3 bases and J 7 bases; nucleotides not matched to a gene: 9. Germline CDR1 DFQATT, CDR2 SNEGSKA (reference sequence). CDR3 sequence reads: CSASALTGGLGYTF. The CDR3 coding sequence is TGCAGTGCTAGTGCATTGACAGGGGGACTTGGCTACACCTTC.

The V gene is TRBV15, the J gene TRBJ2-1; TRBD1 agrees at 7 bases. Germline CDR1 is LNHNV and CDR2 is YYDKDF (reference sequence). CDR3 length: 16 residues. V lost 4 bases, J lost 5 bases, and 11 bases stayed unmatched. The CDR3 spells CATSKRGLLGNNEQFF. In DNA, the CDR3 is TGTGCCACCAGCAAAAGGGGGCTGTTGGGCAACAATGAGCAGTTCTTC.

This clone was picked up a small number of times. This chain links TRBV5-1 with TRBJ1-2; D call uncertain. Trimming took off 3 bases at V and 4 bases at J, with 16 bases between the two ends. CDR3 length: 15 amino acids. Germline-derived CDR1 and CDR2 are SGHRS and YFSETQ. In nucleotides, the CDR3 is TGCGCCAGCAGCTCGGGTCGGGAGGTCAGCTATGGCTACACCTTC. Amino acid sequence: CASSSGREVSYGYTF.

The chain joins TRBV19 to TRBJ1-1; D uncertain. V was pared by 5 bases and J by 0 bases, with 13 bases between. This CDR3 region has 15 residues. The germline V gene has CDR1 LNHDA and CDR2 SQIVND (reference sequence). The CDR3 loop is CASSVIGKMNTEAFF. In nucleotides, the CDR3 is TGTGCCAGTAGTGTCATCGGGAAAATGAACACTGAAGCTTTCTTT.